These T cell receptor beta chains were read from a single sample in a study of OX40 agonist ivuxolimab in advanced cancers. Libraries were prepared by immunoSEQ multiplex PCR; TCRdb keeps only in-frame clonotypes and omits some of them. The data hold tens of thousands of clones, with roughly 87% observed a single time. Sequencing was performed on CD4+ or CD8+ T cells sorted from blood, taken in a trial of the OX40 agonist ivuxolimab. Receptor source: an adult with an advanced solid tumor such as melanoma, head and neck, liver or kidney cancer. The CDR3 runs from the conserved cysteine through the conserved F or W. The D gene is left open where the match is weak.

cdr3_aa cdr3_nt v_call d_call j_call
CASSKTGGMSTEAFF TGTGCCAGCAGTAAAACAGGGGGCATGAGCACTGAAGCTTTCTTT TRBV28 TRBD1 TRBJ1-1
CASSTLAGGPNTQYF TGTGCCAGTAGTACCCTAGCGGGAGGGCCAAATACGCAGTATTTT TRBV19 TRBD2 TRBJ2-3
CASSKVSSGDLVHGYTF TGTGCCAGCAGCAAAGTCTCAAGCGGGGACCTGGTCCATGGCTACACCTTC TRBV21-1 . TRBJ1-2
CASSYSKPKGAEAFF TGTGCCAGCAGTTACTCGAAGCCTAAAGGGGCTGAAGCTTTCTTT TRBV6-5 . TRBJ1-1
CASSSQGQETQYF TGTGCCAGCAGCAGCCAGGGACAAGAGACCCAGTACTTC TRBV21-1 . TRBJ2-5
CASSLSTSGYGELFF TGTGCCAGCAGCTTGAGTACTAGCGGGTACGGGGAGCTGTTTTTT TRBV7-8 TRBD2 TRBJ2-2
CASSLGVGPGDEQFF TGTGCCAGCAGCTTAGGGGTGGGGCCAGGGGATGAGCAGTTCTTC TRBV11-2 . TRBJ2-1
CASSLLRLAGDTGELFF TGTGCTAGCAGTTTATTGAGACTAGCGGGAGACACCGGGGAGCTGTTTTTT TRBV28 TRBD2 TRBJ2-2
CAWKWREAGEFNEQFF TGTGCCTGGAAATGGCGGGAGGCCGGGGAGTTCAATGAGCAGTTCTTC TRBV30 TRBD2 TRBJ2-1
CASSHPTGQGNSPLHF TGTGCCAGCAGCCATCCGACGGGACAGGGTAACTCACCCCTCCACTTT TRBV7-9 TRBD1 TRBJ1-6